The text below deals with one T cell receptor (beta chain). Its antigen is not identified. RNA transcripts yielded amplified TCR beta CDR3 regions. RT-PCR in the first round (using the HTBI primer set) targeted the TCR CDR3. MiXCR, applied by TCRdb to the multiplex PCR reads, yields one record per CDR3 protein. The data contain approximately 600,000 distinct CDR3 sequences, about 20% of them singletons. This record comes from a study of T cells in Graves' hyperthyroidism and ophthalmopathy. General study findings and limits: Expanded thyroid clonotypes (above 0.001) were mostly also found in blood.

Germline V lookup: CDR1 SGHAT, CDR2 FQNNGV. J was trimmed by 4 bases and V by 5 bases; bases with no gene match: 11. CDR3 size: 16 residues. Ophthalmopathy cases scored 3 or more on the Clinical Activity Score and 4 or more on NOSPECS grade, with duration below 3 months. Any patient presenting with uncontrolled infection, other autoimmune disease, pregnancy or lactation was left out. Diagnostic assessment was based on clinical symptoms, serum thyroxine and TRAb, thyroid ultrasound and orbital computed tomography. The TCR was taken from a man between 25 and 39 years old with Graves' ophthalmopathy. The V and J genes are TRBV11-2 and TRBJ2-7; 10 bases are a match to TRBD1. The sequenced sample was blood. The CDR3: CASSLRIRTGGYEQYF. DNA of the CDR3: TGTGCCAGCAGCCTTAGAATTCGGACAGGGGGATACGAGCAGTACTTC.